This T cell receptor (beta chain) derives from a study of PD-1 blockade in classical Hodgkin lymphoma. This CDR3 is 13 amino acids long. Germline V gives CDR1 SQVTM, CDR2 ANQGSEA. V was pared by 3 bases and J by 4 bases, with 6 bases of the junction left unmatched. Every one of the patients relapsed after autologous stem cell transplantation (brentuximab vedotin exposure was variable). Thawed PBMCs were subjected to magnetic negative selection, which yielded isolated CD8+ T cells. Complete response, partial response or progressive disease constituted the best response categories observed. Repertoires were generated with immunoSEQ multiplex PCR, while TCRdb's copy carries only in-frame clones and drops some. The sample has about 8,200 clones, approximately 86% seen once.

The sample in question was CD8+ T cells from blood, obtained at baseline. The sequence came from a human donor with classical Hodgkin lymphoma. The chain is built from TRBV29-1 and TRBJ2-7; 7 positions match TRBD1. The CDR3 DNA is TGCAGCGTTGAGACGACACAGGGGTACGAGCAGTACTTC. Encoded protein: CSVETTQGYEQYF.